The rows below give T cell receptor beta chains drawn from one sample of a study of T-cell memory formation after mild COVID-19. TCRdb independently ran MiXCR on the 5' RACE reads; one entry per CDR3 protein. The profile shows about 13,000 distinct CDR3 sequences, about a sixth of them singletons. The sample taken for sequencing was PBMCs or a T cell subset sorted from them (not recorded which). The receptors originated from a young man who had mild COVID-19 (a few samples of this study predate the infection). Cell type and time point are not known. The CDR3 runs from the conserved cysteine through the conserved F or W. A D gene is named only where the DNA matches it firmly. The listing skips clone size in some rows; elsewhere it reads once, few, many or a size class.

clone_size | d_call | j_call | v_call | cdr3_aa | cdr3_nt
many | - | TRBJ1-6 | TRBV12-3/TRBV12-4 | CASRHQIQPSYNSPLHF | TGTGCCTCTAGACACCAAATACAACCCTCCTATAATTCACCCCTCCACTTT
many | - | TRBJ2-5 | TRBV10-1 | CASIWDLPQQEIKETQYF | TGCGCCAGCATTTGGGACCTTCCCCAGCAAGAGATTAAAGAGACCCAGTACTTC
medium-sized | TRBD1 | TRBJ1-3 | TRBV10-3 | CATRDSNSGNTIYF | TGTGCCACCCGGGACAGCAATTCTGGAAACACCATATATTTT
many | TRBD2 | TRBJ2-7 | TRBV5-1 | CASSLGGTDGYEQYF | TGCGCCAGCAGCCTGGGGGGGACCGACGGTTACGAGCAGTACTTC
- | - | TRBJ2-7 | TRBV5-1 | CASSLESVGEQYF | TGCGCCAGCAGCTTGGAGTCTGTGGGAGAGCAGTACTTC
many | TRBD2 | TRBJ2-2 | TRBV6-2/TRBV6-3 | CASSYSSAGANTGELFF | TGTGCCAGCAGTTACTCGTCAGCGGGGGCGAACACCGGGGAGCTGTTTTTT
few | - | TRBJ2-5 | TRBV5-4 | CASSLLTSLETQYF | TGTGCCAGCAGCTTGTTAACTAGTTTAGAGACCCAGTACTTC
many | TRBD1 | TRBJ1-5 | TRBV7-8 | CASTETGGQPQHF | TGTGCCAGCACCGAGACAGGGGGCCAGCCCCAGCATTTT
- | TRBD2 | TRBJ2-3 | TRBV20-1 | CSEVERGTDTQYF | TGCAGTGAAGTAGAGCGGGGAACAGATACGCAGTATTTT
- | TRBD1 | TRBJ2-5 | TRBV5-4 | CASSAGTGVKETQYF | TGTGCCAGCAGCGCCGGGACAGGGGTTAAAGAGACCCAGTACTTC
- | TRBD1 | TRBJ1-1 | TRBV4-1 | CASSPRAGGGTEAFF | TGCGCCAGCAGCCCTAGGGCAGGGGGTGGCACTGAAGCTTTCTTT
many | TRBD1 | TRBJ1-6 | TRBV29-1 | CSPRGQGESPLHF | TGCAGCCCAAGAGGACAGGGGGAGTCACCCCTCCACTTT
many | - | TRBJ2-1 | TRBV7-6 | CASSLEVNEQFF | TGTGCCAGCTCGTTGGAGGTCAATGAGCAGTTCTTC
many | - | TRBJ1-6 | TRBV7-6 | CASSPYLSGSPLHF | TGTGCCAGCAGCCCTTACCTCAGTGGTTCACCCCTCCACTTT
many | TRBD2 | TRBJ2-1 | TRBV6-5 | CASSYQTGLAGYVGDEQFF | TGTGCCAGCAGTTACCAAACTGGACTAGCGGGGTACGTGGGCGATGAGCAGTTCTTC
few | - | TRBJ2-5 | TRBV7-9 | CASSRGRQETQYF | TGTGCCAGCAGCCGCGGAAGGCAAGAGACCCAGTACTTC
- | - | TRBJ1-2 | TRBV7-2 | CASSSRDKPFYGYTF | TGTGCCAGCAGCTCCCGGGACAAACCCTTCTATGGCTACACCTTC
few | TRBD2 | TRBJ2-3 | TRBV7-9 | CASSLEAGLAGRDTQYF | TGTGCCAGCAGCTTAGAAGCCGGGCTAGCGGGGCGAGATACGCAGTATTTT
many | - | TRBJ1-6 | TRBV7-2 | CASSLSDRMDYNSPLHF | TGTGCCAGCAGCTTAAGTGATCGCATGGACTATAATTCACCCCTCCACTTT
few | - | TRBJ2-3 | TRBV6-5 | CASSYSYFDPLGTDTQYF | TGTGCCAGCAGTTACTCCTACTTCGACCCGTTAGGCACAGATACGCAGTATTTT
few | TRBD1 | TRBJ1-6 | TRBV5-1 | CASSFNWGTGNSPLHF | TGCGCCAGCAGCTTTAATTGGGGGACAGGGAATTCACCCCTCCACTTT
many | TRBD1 | TRBJ2-3 | TRBV7-2 | CASSWPARQGEVDTQYF | TGTGCCAGCAGCTGGCCTGCCAGACAGGGGGAGGTAGATACGCAGTATTTT
many | - | TRBJ2-2 | TRBV7-9 | CASSLAIRSNTGELFF | TGTGCCAGCAGCTTAGCGATTAGGTCGAACACCGGGGAGCTGTTTTTT
many | - | TRBJ2-7 | TRBV12-3/TRBV12-4 | CASSLALGVQYYEQYF | TGTGCCAGCAGTTTAGCCCTAGGGGTACAGTACTACGAGCAGTACTTC
- | - | TRBJ2-1 | TRBV12-3/TRBV12-4 | CASSRPGTDTYNEQFF | TGTGCCAGCAGTCGCCCCGGGACTGATACCTACAATGAGCAGTTCTTC
many | - | TRBJ1-2 | TRBV20-1 | CSARGWRDVYYGYTF | TGCAGTGCTAGAGGTTGGAGGGATGTCTACTATGGCTACACCTTC
many | - | TRBJ2-5 | TRBV4-1 | CASSHLLRAPGYLETQYF | TGCGCCAGCAGCCATCTCCTGCGGGCCCCTGGGTATTTAGAGACCCAGTACTTC
many | - | TRBJ2-2 | TRBV12-3/TRBV12-4 | CASSPGQNTGELFF | TGTGCCAGCAGTCCAGGACAGAACACCGGGGAGCTGTTTTTT
many | - | TRBJ1-4 | TRBV5-1 | CASSLGWDEKLFF | TGCGCCAGCAGCTTGGGTTGGGATGAAAAACTGTTTTTT
- | - | TRBJ2-7 | TRBV5-1 | CASSLEIPDEQYF | TGCGCCAGCAGCTTGGAAATACCGGACGAGCAGTACTTC
medium-sized | TRBD2 | TRBJ2-7 | TRBV12-3/TRBV12-4 | CASSFGGGAGEQYF | TGTGCCAGCAGTTTTGGCGGGGGGGCCGGTGAGCAGTACTTC